This T cell receptor (beta chain) originates from a study of blood T cells in healthy people across ages. A second PCR, run for about 7 to 11 cycles, used a sample-barcoded 5' primer plus a J-beta primer mix. In TCRdb, the 5' RACE reads were re-called with MiXCR into one record per CDR3 protein. Of 1.2 million to 1.5 million distinct CDR3 sequences detected, 45% to 70% appear once; the ten largest clones hold over 6.5%. The CDR3 contains 15 residues. The germline CDR1 and CDR2 sequences are DFQATT and SNEGSKA (reference sequence). V was clipped by 5 bases and J by 4 bases, with 21 bases between them.

This sequence originates from a man younger than 35 in good health. The chain has TRBV20-1 and TRBJ2-7; the D call may be TRBD1 or TRBD2 (5 bases each). Material for sequencing was blood. This CDR3 is CSASGEWGSFYEQYF. The CDR3 region has the DNA TGCAGTGCTTCCGGAGAGTGGGGGTCCTTTTACGAGCAGTACTTC.